This paragraph covers one T cell receptor beta chain sequence. The data were obtained in a study of blood T cell repertoires in COVID-19. Study details: The analysed material was cDNA or gDNA that came from T cells, B-cell-depleted T cells, or PBMCs.

The CDR3 consists of 15 residues. Germline CDR1 SEHNR, CDR2 FQNEAQ (reference sequence). Deletions cut 1 base from V and 3 bases from J, with 12 bases between. Using immunoSEQ multiplex PCR, the repertoire was profiled, and TCRdb retains in-frame clones only, with some absent. The table lists about 250,000 clones, more than 85% of them singletons, with approximately 9% in the top ten. Sample: PBMCs or T cells enriched from blood (not recorded which). This sequence was found in a middle-aged man who had recovered from COVID-19. The V call is TRBV7-9, the J call TRBJ1-1, with D possibly TRBD1 on 5 matching bases. In DNA form, the CDR3 reads TGTGCCAGCAGCTTAGTCCAGGGTCGGGACACTGAAGCTTTCTTT. Translating gives CASSLVQGRDTEAFF.